Listed here are 31 T cell receptor beta chains from one sample, sequenced in a study of identical twins. In TCRdb, the 5' RACE reads were re-called with MiXCR into one record per CDR3 protein. This sample has 600,000 to 700,000 distinct CDR3 sequences, with over 20% found just once. The sample was also linked to a second study, of T cells expressing NK-cell markers.

Material: PBMCs. The receptors were gathered from a woman between 18 and 30 years old in good health.

This clonotype was seen more than once but under ten times. The V call is TRBV7-2, the J call TRBJ2-3; D is unclear. V lost 4 bases, J lost 4 bases, and 9 bases lay in between. Germline V lookup: CDR1 SGHTA, CDR2 FQGNSA. The CDR3 has 13 amino acids. Written as DNA, the CDR3 is TGTGCCAGCAGCTCACATCCGCCAGATACGCAGTATTTT. It is translated as CASSSHPPDTQYF.

The chain links TRBV3-1 to TRBJ2-7, with 9 bases matching TRBD2. J was trimmed by 0 bases and V by 1 base; bases with no gene match: 4. This CDR3 is 16 amino acids long. Per the germline V gene, CDR1 is LGHDT and CDR2 is YNNKEL (reference sequence). CDR3 sequence reads: CASSQGLAGFSYEQYF. The CDR3 DNA is TGTGCCAGCAGCCAAGGGCTAGCGGGATTCTCCTACGAGCAGTACTTC.

A single count supports this clonotype. The rearrangement joins TRBV12-3 or TRBV12-4 to TRBJ2-1; 8 nucleotides line up with TRBD2. This CDR3 contains 15 residues. V shed 2 bases, J shed 6 bases, and the junction held 6 bases outside the gene matches. CDR3 residues: CASSLKGLGANEQFF. The CDR3 nucleotides are TGTGCCAGCAGTTTAAAGGGACTAGGGGCCAATGAGCAGTTCTTC.

The table lists this clonotype with a few counts. The chain recombines TRBV6-5 with TRBJ1-4; D ambiguous. This CDR3 has 14 residues. V gave up 1 base and J gave up 5 bases, with 8 bases separating them. Germline V gene sequence: CDR1 MNHEY, CDR2 SVGAGI. The CDR3 loop is CASSYFPDNEKLFF. DNA of the CDR3: TGTGCCAGCAGTTACTTTCCAGACAATGAAAAACTGTTTTTT.

This chain connects TRBV3-1 to TRBJ2-5; D may correspond to TRBD1 or TRBD2 (6 bases each). V lost 8 bases to trimming and J lost 2 bases, with 15 bases between them. Germline-derived CDR1 and CDR2 are LGHDT and YNNKEL (reference sequence). This CDR3 comprises 14 residues. The CDR3 region is CASGLAGTQETQYF. DNA of the CDR3: TGTGCCAGCGGACTTGCGGGGACACAAGAGACCCAGTACTTC.

This clonotype came up a few times. Written as DNA, the CDR3 is TGTGCCAGCAGCTCACAAACCGGGGCCTGGGGCGAGCAGTACTTC. It translates to CASSSQTGAWGEQYF. This chain uses TRBV7-2 with TRBJ2-7, with D possibly being TRBD1 or TRBD2 (5 bases each). The CDR3 spans 15 residues. V lost 4 bases and J 6 bases, leaving 19 bases between the germline ends. Per germline, CDR1 SGHTA and CDR2 FQGNSA.

This clonotype was detected only a few times. V gene TRBV7-2 combines with J gene TRBJ1-2; D is undetermined. The germline V gene encodes CDR1 SGHTA and CDR2 FQGNSA. The V and J ends lost 5 bases and 4 bases respectively, with 14 bases between them. This CDR3 spans 14 amino acids. CDR3 DNA: TGTGCCAGCAGCCCCGCCCAGGTGGGCTATGGCTACACCTTC. The encoded protein is CASSPAQVGYGYTF.

The chain links TRBV4-3 to TRBJ2-7; the match to TRBD2 covers 13 bases. V shed 4 bases and J 3 bases; nucleotides not matched to a gene: 6. The CDR3 covers 16 residues. CDR1 and CDR2 from the germline V gene are LGHNA and YSLEER. DNA of the CDR3: TGCGCCAGCAGCCCGGGACTAGCGGGACGATACTACGAGCAGTACTTC. Its translation is CASSPGLAGRYYEQYF.

This clonotype was observed a few times. The CDR3 nucleotides read TGCAGCGTTATTACAGGGGTAACCGGGGAGCTGTTTTTT. This gives the protein CSVITGVTGELFF. The V call is TRBV29-1, the J call TRBJ2-2; 7 bases are shared with TRBD1. The CDR3 covers 13 residues. J was trimmed by 5 bases and V by 5 bases; bases with no gene match: 5. Per germline, CDR1 SQVTM and CDR2 ANQGSEA.

At least ten counts were recorded for this clonotype. This rearrangement joins TRBV20-1 to TRBJ2-3; D is unresolved. The CDR3 length is 12 residues. V was clipped by 3 bases and J by 0 bases, with 4 bases between them. Germline CDR1 DFQATT, CDR2 SNEGSKA (reference sequence). In nucleotides, the CDR3 is TGCAGTGCTAGGTACAGCACAGATACGCAGTATTTT. Protein: CSARYSTDTQYF.

This rearrangement joins TRBV20-1 to TRBJ2-1; the D call may be TRBD1 or TRBD2 (7 bases each). The V gene lost 1 base and the J gene lost 2 bases, with 27 bases spanning the gap. This CDR3 has 20 amino acids. CDR1 DFQATT and CDR2 SNEGSKA come from the germline V gene (reference sequence). CDR3 residues: CSARVFRAGAGTVPYNEQFF. CDR3 in DNA: TGCAGTGCTAGAGTCTTCCGGGCGGGAGCGGGGACAGTCCCCTACAATGAGCAGTTCTTC.

This clonotype has at least ten counts. This rearrangement joins TRBV24-1 to TRBJ2-1; TRBD2 is a possible D gene (6 bases). This CDR3 is 17 amino acids long. The germline CDR1 and CDR2 sequences are KGHDR and SFDVKD. With 3 bases removed from V and 1 base from J, the gap between germline ends came to 15 bases. The DNA of the CDR3 is TGTGCCACCAGTGATGATCCTTTGGGGGGATCCTACAATGAGCAGTTCTTC. Its translation: CATSDDPLGGSYNEQFF.

The V and J genes are TRBV10-3 and TRBJ2-1, with D tentatively TRBD2 (6 bases). The CDR3 sequence is 15 residues long. V lost 5 bases and J 6 bases, leaving 17 bases between the germline ends. CDR1 and CDR2 from the germline V gene are ENHRY and SYGVKD. This chain's CDR3 is CAISSTRGFSNEQFF. The CDR3 DNA reads as TGTGCCATCAGTTCCACCCGGGGGTTTAGCAATGAGCAGTTCTTC.

This clonotype was picked up a small number of times. This chain links TRBV27 with TRBJ2-1; D perhaps matches TRBD2 (6 bases). Deletions cut 4 bases from V and 0 bases from J, with 13 bases between. Germline values: CDR1 MNHEY, CDR2 SMNVEV (reference sequence). The CDR3 has 16 residues. Written as DNA, the CDR3 is TGTGCCAGCAGTTCCATAGCGGAGAGCTCCTACAATGAGCAGTTCTTC. Its protein product is CASSSIAESSYNEQFF.

The chain uses TRBV9 and TRBJ2-7, with D perhaps being TRBD1 or TRBD2 (5 bases each). The length of the CDR3 is 17 residues. Germline CDR1 SGDLS, CDR2 YYNGEE. V was cut by 4 bases and J by 1 base, with 21 bases left in between. The CDR3 is CASSLWDRPTKSYEQYF. CDR3 DNA: TGTGCCAGCAGCCTTTGGGACCGTCCGACGAAGTCCTACGAGCAGTACTTC.

The chain combines TRBV5-1 with TRBJ2-1; TRBD1 matches at 9 bases. J was trimmed by 8 bases and V by 0 bases; bases with no gene match: 9. Germline assignment: CDR1 SGHRS and CDR2 YFSETQ. The CDR3 extends over 16 amino acids. The CDR3 protein is CASSLGPGQGGDEQFF. CDR3 coding DNA: TGCGCCAGCAGCTTGGGTCCGGGACAGGGAGGTGATGAGCAGTTCTTC. Looking up the rest from reference TRBV5-1 and TRBJ2-1 gives the full variable domain: KAGVTQTPRYLIKTRGQQVTLSCSPISGHRSVSWYQQTPGQGLQFLFEYFSETQRNKGNFPGRFSGRQFSNSRSEMNVSTLELGDSALYLCASSLGPGQGGDEQFFGPGTRLTVL.

CDR3 amino acids: CSAKQLAGSHNEQFF. In DNA, the CDR3 is TGCAGTGCAAAACAACTAGCGGGATCGCACAATGAGCAGTTCTTC. The chain employs TRBV20-1 and TRBJ2-1; TRBD2 matches at 10 bases. This CDR3 is built from 15 residues. J was trimmed by 5 bases and V by 6 bases; bases with no gene match: 10. The germline V gene has CDR1 DFQATT and CDR2 SNEGSKA (reference sequence).

CDR3 DNA: TGTGCCAAGGAGCGGGAGAACACCGGGGAGCTGTTTTTT. It yields the protein CAKERENTGELFF. This chain uses TRBV2 with TRBJ2-2; TRBD2 matches 7 bases. J was trimmed by 1 base and V by 10 bases; bases with no gene match: 3. There are 13 residues in the CDR3. CDR1 is SNHLY, CDR2 FYNNEI, per germline.

V and J are TRBV7-2 and TRBJ2-5, with TRBD2 matching 12 bases. This CDR3 spans 14 amino acids. Germline V gives CDR1 SGHTA, CDR2 FQGNSA. Trimming cost V 4 bases and J 4 bases; bases outside gene matches: 1. As DNA, the CDR3 is TGTGCCAGCAGCTGGGGACTAGCGGGAGAGACCCAGTACTTC. It encodes CASSWGLAGETQYF.

The chain carries TRBV9 and TRBJ2-5; D call uncertain. V lost 0 bases and J 4 bases, leaving 7 bases between the germline ends. The CDR3 is 13 amino acids. Germline V gene lookup returns CDR1 SGDLS and CDR2 YYNGEE. The CDR3 nucleotides are TGTGCCAGCAGCGTAGAACTCAGAGAGACCCAGTACTTC. This gives the protein CASSVELRETQYF.

This chain links TRBV10-3 with TRBJ2-3, with D maybe TRBD1 (6 bases). This CDR3 is 14 amino acids long. The germline CDR1 and CDR2 sequences are ENHRY and SYGVKD. V was trimmed by 11 bases and J by 2 bases, leaving 17 bases between them. CDR3: CAHSQGRNTDTQYF. The CDR3 DNA sequence: TGTGCCCATTCACAGGGACGGAACACAGATACGCAGTATTTT.

The chain links TRBV20-1 to TRBJ2-3; a weak D match, TRBD1 (5 bases). There are 15 residues in the CDR3. Germline V lookup: CDR1 DFQATT, CDR2 SNEGSKA (reference sequence). The V end lost 2 bases, the J end lost 2 bases, and 14 bases lay between the germline ends. CDR3 loop: CSARPQGTLTDTQYF. CDR3 sequence (DNA): TGCAGTGCTAGACCCCAGGGAACCCTCACAGATACGCAGTATTTT.

Ten or more counts support this clonotype. The chain uses TRBV28 and TRBJ1-6; 7 bases match TRBD1. Trimming removed 7 bases from V and 6 bases from J; junction bases left unmatched: 6. In germline, CDR1 is MDHEN, CDR2 SYDVKM. The CDR3 contains 14 residues. CDR3 nucleotide sequence: TGTGCCAGCACCGTCCGACAGGGTAATTCACCCCTCCACTTT. The encoded protein is CASTVRQGNSPLHF.

This chain joins TRBV29-1 and TRBJ2-7; the D gene is possibly TRBD1 (6 bases). Germline-derived CDR1 and CDR2 are SQVTM and ANQGSEA. V was shortened by 5 bases and J by 3 bases, with 11 bases between the two germline ends. This CDR3 is 12 amino acids long. The chain's CDR3 is CSVPQGNYEQYF. In DNA form, the CDR3 reads TGCAGCGTTCCCCAGGGGAACTACGAGCAGTACTTC.

This clonotype was seen more than once but under ten times. The chain employs TRBV5-1 and TRBJ2-5, with D unresolved. Trimming stripped 5 bases from V and 5 bases from J, with 7 bases between. This CDR3 has 11 amino acids. CDR1 is SGHRS and CDR2 is YFSETQ in the germline V gene. The CDR3 sequence: CASRVIETQYF. CDR3 bases: TGCGCCAGCAGAGTAATTGAGACCCAGTACTTC. Complete variable domain (other parts from reference TRBV5-1 and TRBJ2-5): KAGVTQTPRYLIKTRGQQVTLSCSPISGHRSVSWYQQTPGQGLQFLFEYFSETQRNKGNFPGRFSGRQFSNSRSEMNVSTLELGDSALYLCASRVIETQYFGPGTRLLVL.

The table lists this clonotype with a few counts. This rearrangement joins TRBV4-3 to TRBJ1-3; 7 positions match TRBD1. The CDR3 length is 14 residues. Germline lookup yields CDR1 LGHNA and CDR2 YSLEER. Trimming at V came to 3 bases and at J to 3 bases, leaving 2 bases not matched to a gene. Here the CDR3 reads CASSHRGVGNTIYF. The CDR3 bases are TGCGCCAGCAGCCACAGGGGGGTTGGAAACACCATATATTTT.

The chain joins TRBV4-2 to TRBJ2-1; weak D call: TRBD2 (7 bases). The CDR3 is 14 amino acids. CDR1 is LGHNA and CDR2 is YNFKEQ in the germline V gene. Between the trimmed V and J ends, which lost 1 base and 15 bases, there was a span of 19 bases. For the CDR3, the DNA is TGTGCCAGCAGCCAAGTTGCCGGGGGGCCTAATCGGTTCTTC. Amino acid sequence: CASSQVAGGPNRFF.

The chain is built from TRBV2 and TRBJ2-3; TRBD2 agrees at 12 bases. The trim removed 6 bases at V and 5 bases at J, leaving 18 bases unmatched. The germline V gene has CDR1 SNHLY and CDR2 FYNNEI. The CDR3 contains 19 residues. CDR3 in amino acids: CASRVSSGGAPLKRDTQYF. CDR3 nucleotide sequence: TGTGCCAGCAGGGTCTCTAGCGGGGGGGCACCCCTAAAGCGAGATACGCAGTATTTT.

As DNA, the CDR3 is TGTGGGGGGGACCTGAAAAACATTCAGTACTTC. Residues: CGGDLKNIQYF. This sequence joins TRBV15 and TRBJ2-4; tentatively, D is TRBD2 (6 bases). There are 11 residues in the CDR3. CDR1 and CDR2 from the germline V gene are LNHNV and YYDKDF (reference sequence).

This rearrangement joins TRBV5-6 to TRBJ2-1; D unclear. The CDR3 extends over 14 amino acids. Trimming left V 2 bases short and J 4 bases short, with 10 bases between. Germline V gene data show CDR1 as SGHDT and CDR2 as YYEEEE. CDR3 sequence: CASSFGRSYNEQFF. The CDR3 DNA follows: TGTGCCAGCAGCTTTGGACGGTCGTACAATGAGCAGTTCTTC.

V gene TRBV5-6 combines with J gene TRBJ2-2; the D gene is possibly TRBD2 (5 bases). The CDR3 has 12 residues. Between the trimmed V and J ends, which lost 0 bases and 11 bases, there was a span of 8 bases. Germline V gene data show CDR1 as SGHDT and CDR2 as YYEEEE. The CDR3 DNA reads as TGTGCCAGCAGCTTGGGAGGGAGTGAGCTGTTTTTT. Translating gives CASSLGGSELFF.